This T cell receptor (beta chain) comes out of a study of beta chain features in type 1 diabetes. Study-wide results and limits: Researchers caution that PCR might favor shorter templates, equally among patients and controls.

The study reverse transcribed the entire isolated RNA, so it sequenced expressed TCRB transcripts. TCRdb keeps only in-frame clones here, not all; method: immunoSEQ multiplex PCR. The table lists more than 300,000 clones, around 7.6% of them singletons, with approximately 0.44% in the top ten. This clone was detected ten times or more. Its antigen is not identified. The sequenced material came from central memory CD4+ T cells from blood. The clonotype was recovered from a woman between 18 and 29 years old in good health.

DNA for the CDR3: TGTGCCAGTAACGGACAGGGCGGTACTGAAGCTTTCTTT. Residues: CASNGQGGTEAFF. This chain uses TRBV11-2 with TRBJ1-1; 8 bases match TRBD1. V shed 9 bases, J shed 5 bases, and the junction held 8 bases outside the gene matches. This CDR3 is built from 13 residues. Germline assignment: CDR1 SGHAT and CDR2 FQNNGV.